The source of this TCR beta chain is a study of T cell responses to AZD1222 COVID-19 vaccine. Sequencing used immunoSEQ multiplex PCR; TCRdb keeps in-frame clones, though not all of them. Of 100,000 to 150,000 clones detected, 89% appear once; the ten largest clones hold under 2%. Study-wide results and caveats: Seropositive status at baseline applied to only five to seven AZD1222 recipients.

As to this clone: The antigen is not known.

Germline V gives CDR1 SGHVS, CDR2 FNYEAQ. V shed 5 bases, J shed 1 base, and the junction held 3 bases outside the gene matches. The CDR3 spans 14 residues. The source was peripheral blood, collected on day 0 of AZD1222 vaccination. The sequence came from an adult in good health. The chain combines TRBV7-6 with TRBJ2-7, with TRBD2 matching 9 bases. The CDR3 DNA reads TGTGCCAGCAGCCAGCGGGGGGAATCCTACGAGCAGTACTTC. Amino acids: CASSQRGESYEQYF.